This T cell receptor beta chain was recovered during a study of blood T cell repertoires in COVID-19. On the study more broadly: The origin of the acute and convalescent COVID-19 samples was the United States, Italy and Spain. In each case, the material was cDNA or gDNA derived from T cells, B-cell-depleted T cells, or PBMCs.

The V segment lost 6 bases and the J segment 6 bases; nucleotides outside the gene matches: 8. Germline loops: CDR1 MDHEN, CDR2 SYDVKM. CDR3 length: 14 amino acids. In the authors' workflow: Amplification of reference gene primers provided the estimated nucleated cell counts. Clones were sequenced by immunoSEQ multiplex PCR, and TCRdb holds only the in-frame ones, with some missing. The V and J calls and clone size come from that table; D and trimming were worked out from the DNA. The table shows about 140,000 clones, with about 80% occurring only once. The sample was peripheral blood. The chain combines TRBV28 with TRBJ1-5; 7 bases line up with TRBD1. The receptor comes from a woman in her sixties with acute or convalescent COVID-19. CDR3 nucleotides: TGTGCCAGCAGGACCGGGACAGTTTTTCAGCCCCAGCATTTT. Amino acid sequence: CASRTGTVFQPQHF.